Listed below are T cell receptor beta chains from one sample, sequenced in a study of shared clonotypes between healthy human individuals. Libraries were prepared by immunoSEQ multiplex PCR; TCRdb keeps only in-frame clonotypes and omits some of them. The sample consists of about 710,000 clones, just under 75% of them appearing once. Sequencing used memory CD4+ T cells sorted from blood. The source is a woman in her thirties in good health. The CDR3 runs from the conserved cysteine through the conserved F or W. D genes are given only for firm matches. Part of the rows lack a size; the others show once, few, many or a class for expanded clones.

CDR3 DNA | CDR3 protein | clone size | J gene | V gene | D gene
TGCAGCGTTGAACGGGCTGGGGAGACCCAGTACTTC | CSVERAGETQYF | many | TRBJ2-5 | TRBV29-1 | NA
TGCAGCGTTGTAAGCCAGACCAAAGCCCGAGCAACGCAGTACTTC | CSVVSQTKARATQYF | NA | TRBJ2-7 | TRBV29-1 | NA
TGTGCCAGCTCAGAAATTCGGGACTTTGGAAACACCATATATTTT | CASSEIRDFGNTIYF | NA | TRBJ1-3 | TRBV18 | NA
TGTGCCAGTAGTAAAGGGACGGTGAACACTGAAGCTTTCTTT | CASSKGTVNTEAFF | NA | TRBJ1-1 | TRBV19 | NA
TGTGCCAGCAGCCAAGGTTCGACTAGCGGGGCATCCGGGGAGCTGTTTTTT | CASSQGSTSGASGELFF | NA | TRBJ2-2 | TRBV4-2 | TRBD2
TGTGCCAGCAGTTTAGGCCATAACTATGGCTACACCTTC | CASSLGHNYGYTF | once | TRBJ1-2 | TRBV28 | NA
TGTGCCAGCTCACCTTCAGGAGATACGCAGTATTTT | CASSPSGDTQYF | NA | TRBJ2-3 | TRBV18 | NA
TGTGCCAGCAGTGAAGCGCTTACTAGCGGGAGTGGAGATACGCAGTATTTT | CASSEALTSGSGDTQYF | once | TRBJ2-3 | TRBV2 | TRBD2
TGCGCCAGCAGCTCAGGTCCCGGCCAAGAGACCCAGTACTTC | CASSSGPGQETQYF | NA | TRBJ2-5 | TRBV5-1 | NA
TGCGCCAGCAGCTTCGCAGGGAGCGACGAGCAGTACTTC | CASSFAGSDEQYF | many | TRBJ2-7 | TRBV5-1 | NA
TGTGCCAGCAGCTTACCGACTAGCGGGCGTGCAGATACGCAGTATTTT | CASSLPTSGRADTQYF | NA | TRBJ2-3 | TRBV13 | TRBD2
TGTGCCAGCACAGTTTCCAAGACAGGGGGTTCTATTAATGAAAAACTGTTTTTT | CASTVSKTGGSINEKLFF | many | TRBJ1-4 | TRBV28 | TRBD1
TGCGCCAGCAGCTTATTACCAGGGACAGCCCAGGGGTACGAGCAGTACTTC | CASSLLPGTAQGYEQYF | few | TRBJ2-7 | TRBV5-1 | TRBD1
TGTGCCAGCAGTGAAGGCCTTAGGGAAGCGGGATTCCAGACCCAGTACTTC | CASSEGLREAGFQTQYF | NA | TRBJ2-5 | TRBV25-1 | TRBD2
TGTGCCAGCAATCCCTCGACGCCCGCTTCGGAGACCCAGTACTTC | CASNPSTPASETQYF | NA | TRBJ2-5 | TRBV28 | NA
TGTGCCAGCAGTTTAGGAGGACTAGCGGGAGCCGAGCAGTACTTC | CASSLGGLAGAEQYF | NA | TRBJ2-7 | TRBV28 | TRBD2
TGTGCCAGCAGCGTGAGGCGGGTCACCTACGAGCAGTACTTC | CASSVRRVTYEQYF | NA | TRBJ2-7 | TRBV6-5 | NA
TGTGCCAGCAGCATTACAGGCCTCTCTGGAAACACCATATATTTT | CASSITGLSGNTIYF | NA | TRBJ1-3 | TRBV7-2 | NA
TGTGCCAGCAGCTTGGTTGGCGGGAGGAAAAACAATGAGCAGTTCTTC | CASSLVGGRKNNEQFF | NA | TRBJ2-1 | TRBV5-4 | TRBD2
TGTGCCAGCAGCCCGAGGACAGGGGGAAGCACTGAAGCTTTCTTT | CASSPRTGGSTEAFF | NA | TRBJ1-1 | TRBV11-2 | TRBD1
TGTGCCAGCACCCCTGTGGCGCTCGTAGTCAATGAGCAGTTCTTC | CASTPVALVVNEQFF | NA | TRBJ2-1 | TRBV7-2 | NA
TGTGCCAGCAGCCCCCTCGGGGGGCCGGGTGAAAAACTGTTTTTT | CASSPLGGPGEKLFF | few | TRBJ1-4 | TRBV11-2 | NA
TGTGCCAGCTCATATGGGACAGAGACAGAGACCCAGTACTTC | CASSYGTETETQYF | NA | TRBJ2-5 | TRBV18 | TRBD1
TGCGCCAGCAGCCCCAGACAGGGGGACCCTAAGATGGACACTGAAGCTTTCTTT | CASSPRQGDPKMDTEAFF | NA | TRBJ1-1 | TRBV4-1 | TRBD1
TGTGCCAGTAGTATAACTAGCCGGGGGACCTCCTACGAGCAGTACTTC | CASSITSRGTSYEQYF | once | TRBJ2-7 | TRBV19 | NA
TGTGCCAGCAGCAGAACTAGCGGGTGTACCTACGAGCAGTACTTC | CASSRTSGCTYEQYF | NA | TRBJ2-7 | TRBV21-1 | NA
TGCGCCAGCAGTGCAACAGGGTGGAATGAGCAGTTCTTC | CASSATGWNEQFF | NA | TRBJ2-1 | TRBV10-1 | NA
TGTGCCAGCAGTGAATACGCCCAAGAGACCCAGTACTTC | CASSEYAQETQYF | once | TRBJ2-5 | TRBV25-1 | NA
TGTGCCAGCAGCTTAGGCCGGAGTACGGATACGCAGTATTTT | CASSLGRSTDTQYF | once | TRBJ2-3 | TRBV11-2 | NA
TGCGCCAGCAGCTTGGCGGATGATCGGTATGGCTACACCTTC | CASSLADDRYGYTF | NA | TRBJ1-2 | TRBV5-1 | NA
TGTGCCAGCGGAAGCGACAGCTCCTACAATGAGCAGTTCTTC | CASGSDSSYNEQFF | NA | TRBJ2-1 | TRBV2 | NA
TGTGCCTGGAGTGCTACGGACAGGAGCAATCAGCCCCAGCATTTT | CAWSATDRSNQPQHF | NA | TRBJ1-5 | TRBV30 | TRBD1
TGTGCCAGCAGTGCAGTAACAATTGGAACAGATACGCAGTATTTT | CASSAVTIGTDTQYF | NA | TRBJ2-3 | TRBV2 | NA
TGTGCCAGCAGTGAACTGTTAGGTCGTGGATTC | CASSELLGRGF | NA | TRBJ1-2 | TRBV6-1 | NA
TGTGCCAGCTCTCGACCGGGACAGGCATCCTCCTACGAGCAGTACTTC | CASSRPGQASSYEQYF | NA | TRBJ2-7 | TRBV18 | TRBD1
TGTGCCAGCAGCTACTGGACAGGGAACACCTACGAGCAGTACTTC | CASSYWTGNTYEQYF | NA | TRBJ2-7 | TRBV5-8 | TRBD1
TGCGCCAGCAGCTTGTCGGGACAAGACTACAGTGAAGCTTTCTTT | CASSLSGQDYSEAFF | NA | TRBJ1-1 | TRBV5-1 | NA
TGTGCCAGCTCACCAGACACGAGCTCTGGAAACACCATATATTTT | CASSPDTSSGNTIYF | NA | TRBJ1-3 | TRBV18 | NA
TGCGCCAGCAGCTTTAGTGCAGATACGCAGTATTTT | CASSFSADTQYF | NA | TRBJ2-3 | TRBV5-1 | NA
TGTGCCAGCAGCAGCCAAGACAGCTCAGATACGCAGTATTTT | CASSSQDSSDTQYF | NA | TRBJ2-3 | TRBV5-8 | NA
TGTGCCAGCAGCTTAACAAAGGCCTACGAGCAGTACTTC | CASSLTKAYEQYF | NA | TRBJ2-7 | TRBV7-2 | NA
TGTGCCAGCAGCCCCCGACCCCTTCTGGATCAGGACAATGAGCAGTTCTTC | CASSPRPLLDQDNEQFF | once | TRBJ2-1 | TRBV7-3 | NA
TGTGCCAGCAGGGCCCTCAATGAGCAGTTCTTC | CASRALNEQFF | NA | TRBJ2-1 | TRBV27 | NA
TGTGCCAGCAGGGCGTCCTCTGGAAACACCATATATTTT | CASRASSGNTIYF | once | TRBJ1-3 | TRBV27 | NA
TGTGCCAGCAGTCTACAGGGGATGCGCGGCTACACCTTC | CASSLQGMRGYTF | NA | TRBJ1-2 | TRBV28 | TRBD1
TGTGCCAGCAGCTTGGTTGGGAACTCTGGAAACACCATATATTTT | CASSLVGNSGNTIYF | NA | TRBJ1-3 | TRBV5-8 | NA
TGTGCCAGTACAGGGGCAGGGGAGACCCAGTACTTC | CASTGAGETQYF | NA | TRBJ2-5 | TRBV28 | TRBD1
TGTGCCAGCAGTAGACCCGGGACTAGCGTCGGGGCGCTGTACTTC | CASSRPGTSVGALYF | NA | TRBJ2-7 | TRBV6-5 | TRBD2
TGTGCCAGCAGTGAGGGCTACGAGCAGTACTTC | CASSEGYEQYF | NA | TRBJ2-7 | TRBV6-1 | NA
TGTGCCAGCAGCCAAGAATACAGGGTCCACCCGGGAAGGCCCCAGCATTTT | CASSQEYRVHPGRPQHF | NA | TRBJ1-5 | TRBV14 | NA
TGTGCCAGCAGCCTAACAGGGTTCGAGCAGTACTTC | CASSLTGFEQYF | NA | TRBJ2-7 | TRBV5-8 | NA
TGTGCCAGCAGGGAGATTGATTCTCTGGTCACTGAAGCTTTCTTT | CASREIDSLVTEAFF | NA | TRBJ1-1 | TRBV2 | NA
TGTGCCAGCAGCCCTAGAGGCCCAGATACGCAGTATTTT | CASSPRGPDTQYF | few | TRBJ2-3 | TRBV7-9 | NA